Below are 2 T cell receptor beta chains sequenced from a single sample in a study of T-cell memory formation after mild COVID-19. Each CDR3 protein is one row after TCRdb ran MiXCR on the 5' RACE reads. The data contain under 250,000 distinct CDR3 sequences, 25% to 35% of them singletons. The sample comprised PBMCs or a T cell subset sorted from them (not recorded which). These receptors all come from an adult woman who had mild COVID-19 (a few samples of this study predate the infection). Cell type and time point are not known.

In DNA, the CDR3 is TGTGCCAGCATCAGAGAGGACAGCTACGAGCAGTACTTC. The encoded protein is CASIREDSYEQYF. The chain is built from TRBV7-9 and TRBJ2-7; tentatively, D is TRBD1 (6 bases). Germline-derived CDR1 and CDR2 are SEHNR and FQNEAQ (reference sequence). CDR3 length: 13 amino acids. Trimming stripped 7 bases from V and 3 bases from J, with 13 bases between.

V and J are TRBV7-9 and TRBJ1-2, with D perhaps TRBD1 (5 bases). There are 12 residues in the CDR3. Trimming cost V 5 bases and J 8 bases, with 12 bases left between them. Germline CDR1 reads SEHNR; CDR2 reads FQNEAQ (reference sequence). This chain's CDR3 is CASSPGTAGYTF. The CDR3 nucleotides read TGTGCCAGCAGCCCCGGGACGGCGGGCTACACCTTC. Together with reference TRBV7-9 and TRBJ1-2, the CDR3 gives the full variable domain: DTGVSQNPRHKITKRGQNVTFRCDPISEHNRLYWYRQTLGQGPEFLTYFQNEAQLEKSRLLSDRFSAERPKGSFSTLEIQRTEQGDSAMYLCASSPGTAGYTFGSGTRLTVV.